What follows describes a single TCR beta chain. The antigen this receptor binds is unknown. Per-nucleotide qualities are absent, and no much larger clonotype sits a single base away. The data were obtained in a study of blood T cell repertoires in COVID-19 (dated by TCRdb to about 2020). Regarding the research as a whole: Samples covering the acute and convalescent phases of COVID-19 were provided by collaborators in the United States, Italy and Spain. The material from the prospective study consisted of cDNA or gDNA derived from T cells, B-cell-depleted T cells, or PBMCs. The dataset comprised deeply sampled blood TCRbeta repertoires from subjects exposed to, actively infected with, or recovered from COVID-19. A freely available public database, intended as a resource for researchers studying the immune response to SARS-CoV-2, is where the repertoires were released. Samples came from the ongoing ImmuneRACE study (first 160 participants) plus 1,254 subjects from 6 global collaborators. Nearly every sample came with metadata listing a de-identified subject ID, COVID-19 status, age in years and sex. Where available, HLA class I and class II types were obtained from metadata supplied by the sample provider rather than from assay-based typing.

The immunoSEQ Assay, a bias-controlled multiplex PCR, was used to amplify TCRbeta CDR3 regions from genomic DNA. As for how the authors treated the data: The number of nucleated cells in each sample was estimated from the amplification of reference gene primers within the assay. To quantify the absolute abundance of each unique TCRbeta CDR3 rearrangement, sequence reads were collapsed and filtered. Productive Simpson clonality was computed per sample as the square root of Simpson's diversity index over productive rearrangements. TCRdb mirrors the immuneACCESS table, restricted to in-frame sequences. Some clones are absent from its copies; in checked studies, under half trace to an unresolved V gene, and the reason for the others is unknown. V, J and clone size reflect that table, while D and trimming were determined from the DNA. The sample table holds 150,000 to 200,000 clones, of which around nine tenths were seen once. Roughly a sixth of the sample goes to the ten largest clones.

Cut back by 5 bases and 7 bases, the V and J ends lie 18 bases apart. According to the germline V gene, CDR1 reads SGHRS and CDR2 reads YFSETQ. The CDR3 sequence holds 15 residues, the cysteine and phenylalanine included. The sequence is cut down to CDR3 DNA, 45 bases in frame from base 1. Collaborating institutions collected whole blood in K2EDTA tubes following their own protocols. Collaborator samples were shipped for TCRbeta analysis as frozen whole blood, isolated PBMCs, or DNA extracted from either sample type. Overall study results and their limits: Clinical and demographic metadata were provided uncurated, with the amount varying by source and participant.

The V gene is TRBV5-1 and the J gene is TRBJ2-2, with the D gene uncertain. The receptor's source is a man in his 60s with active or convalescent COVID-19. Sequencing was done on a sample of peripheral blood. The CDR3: CASSTVPISHGELFF. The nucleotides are TGCGCCAGCAGTACGGTACCTATCTCGCACGGGGAGCTGTTTTTT.